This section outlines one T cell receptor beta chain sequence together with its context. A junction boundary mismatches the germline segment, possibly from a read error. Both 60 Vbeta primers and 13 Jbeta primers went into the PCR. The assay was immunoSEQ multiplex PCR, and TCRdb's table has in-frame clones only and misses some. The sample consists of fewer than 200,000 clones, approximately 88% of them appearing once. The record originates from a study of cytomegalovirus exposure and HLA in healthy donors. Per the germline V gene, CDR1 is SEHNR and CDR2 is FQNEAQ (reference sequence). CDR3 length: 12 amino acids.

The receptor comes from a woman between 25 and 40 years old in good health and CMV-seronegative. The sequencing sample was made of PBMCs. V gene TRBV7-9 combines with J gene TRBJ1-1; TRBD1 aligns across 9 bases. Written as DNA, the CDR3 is TGTGCCAGCAGCTTAGCGCGACAGGGGGAATTATTT. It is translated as CASSLARQGELF.